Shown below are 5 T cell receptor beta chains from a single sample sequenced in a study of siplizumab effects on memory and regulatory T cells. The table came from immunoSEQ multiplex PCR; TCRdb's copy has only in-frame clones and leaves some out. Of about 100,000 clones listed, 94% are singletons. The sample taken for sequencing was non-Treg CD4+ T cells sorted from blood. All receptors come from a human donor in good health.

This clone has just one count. DNA of the CDR3: TGCGCCAGCAGTGACAGGGCTTCGTGGACCCAGTACTTC. As protein: CASSDRASWTQYF. This chain links TRBV5-1 with TRBJ2-5; 7 bases are shared with TRBD1. The CDR3 loop spans 13 amino acids. CDR1 and CDR2 (germline): SGHRS, YFSETQ. Trimming took 5 bases from V and 7 from J; bases not matched to a gene: 8.

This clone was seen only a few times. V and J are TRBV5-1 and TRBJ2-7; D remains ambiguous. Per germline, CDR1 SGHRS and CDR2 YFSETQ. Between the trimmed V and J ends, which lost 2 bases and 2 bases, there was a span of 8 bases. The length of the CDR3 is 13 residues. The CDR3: CASSFSGTYEQYF. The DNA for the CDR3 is TGCGCCAGCAGCTTTTCGGGCACCTACGAGCAGTACTTC.

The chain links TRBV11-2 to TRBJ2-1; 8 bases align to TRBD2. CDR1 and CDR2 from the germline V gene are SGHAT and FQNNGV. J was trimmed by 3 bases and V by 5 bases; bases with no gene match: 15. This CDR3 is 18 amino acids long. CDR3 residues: CASSKTLLSGTSYNEQFF. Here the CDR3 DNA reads TGTGCCAGCAGCAAGACCCTTCTTAGCGGGACGAGCTACAATGAGCAGTTCTTC.

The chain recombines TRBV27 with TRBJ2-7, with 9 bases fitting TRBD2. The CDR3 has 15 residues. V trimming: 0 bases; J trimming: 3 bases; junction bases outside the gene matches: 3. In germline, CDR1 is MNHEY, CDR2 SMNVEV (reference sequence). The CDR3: CASSLSSGRNYEQYF. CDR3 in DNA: TGTGCCAGCAGTTTATCGAGCGGGAGGAACTACGAGCAGTACTTC.

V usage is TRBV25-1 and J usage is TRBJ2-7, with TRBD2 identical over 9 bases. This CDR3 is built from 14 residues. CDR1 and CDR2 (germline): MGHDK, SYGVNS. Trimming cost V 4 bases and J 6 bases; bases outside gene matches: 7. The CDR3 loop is CASSGSGGRGEQYF. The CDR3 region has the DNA TGTGCCAGCAGTGGAAGTGGCGGGAGGGGCGAGCAGTACTTC.